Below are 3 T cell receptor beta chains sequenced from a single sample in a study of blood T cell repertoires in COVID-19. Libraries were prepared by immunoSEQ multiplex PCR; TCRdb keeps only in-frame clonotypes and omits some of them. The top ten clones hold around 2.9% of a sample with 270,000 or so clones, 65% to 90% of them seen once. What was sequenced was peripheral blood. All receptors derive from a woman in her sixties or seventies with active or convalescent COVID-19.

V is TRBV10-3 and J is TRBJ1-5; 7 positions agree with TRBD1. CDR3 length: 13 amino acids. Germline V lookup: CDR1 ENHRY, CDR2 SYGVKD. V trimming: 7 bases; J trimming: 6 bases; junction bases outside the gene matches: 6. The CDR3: CAITDREGQPQHF. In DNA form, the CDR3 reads TGTGCCATCACCGACAGGGAAGGTCAGCCCCAGCATTTT.

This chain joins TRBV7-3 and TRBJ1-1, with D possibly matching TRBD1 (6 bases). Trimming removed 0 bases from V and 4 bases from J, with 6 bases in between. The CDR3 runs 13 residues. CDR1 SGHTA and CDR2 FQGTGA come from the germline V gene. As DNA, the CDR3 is TGTGCCAGCAGCTTAACAGGGGGCACTGAAGCTTTCTTT. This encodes CASSLTGGTEAFF.

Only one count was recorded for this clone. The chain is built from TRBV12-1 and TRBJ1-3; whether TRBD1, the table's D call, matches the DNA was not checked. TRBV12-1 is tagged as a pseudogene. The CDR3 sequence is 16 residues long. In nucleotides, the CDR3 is TGTGCCAGCAGCCACAGGGGGGCCCACTCTGGAAACACCATATATTTT. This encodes CASSHRGAHSGNTIYF.